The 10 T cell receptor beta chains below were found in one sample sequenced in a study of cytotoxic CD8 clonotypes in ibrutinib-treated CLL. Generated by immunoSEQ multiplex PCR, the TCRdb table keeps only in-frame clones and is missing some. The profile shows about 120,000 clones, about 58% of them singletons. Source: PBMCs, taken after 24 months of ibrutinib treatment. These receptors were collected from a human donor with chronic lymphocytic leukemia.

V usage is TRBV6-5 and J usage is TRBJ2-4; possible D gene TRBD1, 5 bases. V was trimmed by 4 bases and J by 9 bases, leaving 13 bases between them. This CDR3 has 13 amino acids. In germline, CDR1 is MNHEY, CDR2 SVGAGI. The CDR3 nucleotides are TGTGCCAGCAGTTCCCAGGGCTTGGGCATTCAGTACTTC. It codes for CASSSQGLGIQYF.

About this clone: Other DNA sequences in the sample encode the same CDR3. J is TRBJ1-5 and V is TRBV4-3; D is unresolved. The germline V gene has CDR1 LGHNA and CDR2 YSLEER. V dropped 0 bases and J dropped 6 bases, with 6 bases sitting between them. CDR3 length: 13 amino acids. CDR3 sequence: CASSQDRRQPQHF. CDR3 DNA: TGCGCCAGCAGCCAAGATAGACGTCAGCCCCAGCATTTT.

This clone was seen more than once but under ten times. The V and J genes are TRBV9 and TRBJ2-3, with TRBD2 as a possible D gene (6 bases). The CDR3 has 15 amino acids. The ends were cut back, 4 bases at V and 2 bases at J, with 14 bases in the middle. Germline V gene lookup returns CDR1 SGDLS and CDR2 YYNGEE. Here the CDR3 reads CASSRGLTTTDTQYF. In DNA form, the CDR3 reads TGTGCCAGCAGCAGGGGACTTACTACCACAGATACGCAGTATTTT.

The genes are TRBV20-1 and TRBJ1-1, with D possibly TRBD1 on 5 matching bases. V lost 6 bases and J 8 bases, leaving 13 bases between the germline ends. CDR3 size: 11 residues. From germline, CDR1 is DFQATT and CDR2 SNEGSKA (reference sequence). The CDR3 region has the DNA TGCAGTGCAAGACATGGGGACGAAGCTTTCTTT. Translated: CSARHGDEAFF.

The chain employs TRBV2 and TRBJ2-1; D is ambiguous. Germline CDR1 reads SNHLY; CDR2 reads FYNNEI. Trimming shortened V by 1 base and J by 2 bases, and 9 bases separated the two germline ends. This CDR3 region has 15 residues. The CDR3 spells CASSEGRLAYNEQFF. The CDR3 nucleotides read TGTGCCAGCAGTGAAGGAAGGCTAGCCTACAATGAGCAGTTCTTC.

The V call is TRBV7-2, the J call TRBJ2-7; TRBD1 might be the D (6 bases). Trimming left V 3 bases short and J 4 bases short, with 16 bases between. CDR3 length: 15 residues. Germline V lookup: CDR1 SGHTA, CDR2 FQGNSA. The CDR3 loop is CASSLYGQGLYEQYF. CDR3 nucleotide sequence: TGTGCCAGCAGCTTGTACGGGCAGGGGCTATACGAGCAGTACTTC.

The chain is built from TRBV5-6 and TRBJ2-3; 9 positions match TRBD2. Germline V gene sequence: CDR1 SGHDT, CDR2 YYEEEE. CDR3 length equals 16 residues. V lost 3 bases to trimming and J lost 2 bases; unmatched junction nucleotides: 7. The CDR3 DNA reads TGTGCCAGCAGCTACTGGTTAGCGGGGGACACAGATACGCAGTATTTT. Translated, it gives CASSYWLAGDTDTQYF.

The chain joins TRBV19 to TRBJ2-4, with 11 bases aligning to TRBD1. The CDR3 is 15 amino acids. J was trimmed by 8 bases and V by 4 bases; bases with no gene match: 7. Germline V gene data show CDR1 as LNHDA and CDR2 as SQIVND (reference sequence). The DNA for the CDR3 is TGTGCCAGTAGTAGAACCGGGACAGGGGGACACATTCAGTACTTC. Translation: CASSRTGTGGHIQYF.

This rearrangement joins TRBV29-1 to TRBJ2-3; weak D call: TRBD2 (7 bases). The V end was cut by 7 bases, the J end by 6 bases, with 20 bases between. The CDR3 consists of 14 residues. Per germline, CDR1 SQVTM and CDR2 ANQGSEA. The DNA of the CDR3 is TGCAGCGCCGCCTTGGGGGGGCGTTCGGATACGCAGTATTTT. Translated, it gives CSAALGGRSDTQYF.

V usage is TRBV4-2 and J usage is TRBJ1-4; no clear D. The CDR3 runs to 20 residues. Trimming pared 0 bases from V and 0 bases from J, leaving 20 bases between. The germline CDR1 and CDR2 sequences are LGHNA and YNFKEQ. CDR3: CASSQDDVGRRAATNEKLFF. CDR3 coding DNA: TGTGCCAGCAGCCAAGATGACGTAGGACGTCGGGCTGCAACTAATGAAAAACTGTTTTTT.